One and the same sample provided the 21 T cell receptor beta chains below, sequenced in a study of CD8+ T cells in alopecia areata. Extraction of RNA preceded its reverse transcription into cDNA, which served as the sequencing template. Using immunoSEQ multiplex PCR, the repertoire was profiled, and TCRdb retains in-frame clones only, with some absent. The sample lists over 150,000 clones, almost 65% occurring once. The source was CD4+ T cells sorted from blood, collected at week 0. Receptors were obtained from a human donor with alopecia areata.

The V and J genes are TRBV6-5 and TRBJ2-3, with 7 nucleotides matching TRBD2. This CDR3 has 16 residues. The trim removed 2 bases at V and 2 bases at J, leaving 7 bases unmatched. CDR1 is MNHEY, CDR2 SVGAGI, per germline. CDR3 sequence (DNA): TGTGCCAGCAGTTACGGGGGGGGAACCCTCACAGATACGCAGTATTTT. This encodes CASSYGGGTLTDTQYF.

Here the CDR3 reads CAWSVLAGKADTQYF. Here the CDR3 DNA reads TGTGCCTGGAGTGTATTAGCGGGGAAGGCAGATACGCAGTATTTT. V is TRBV30 and J is TRBJ2-3, with 8 nucleotides matching TRBD2. Trimming removed 0 bases from V and 4 bases from J; junction bases left unmatched: 6. The germline V gene encodes CDR1 GTSNPN and CDR2 SVGIG (reference sequence). There are 15 residues in the CDR3.

This chain uses TRBV29-1 with TRBJ1-2; D possibly corresponds to TRBD1 (6 bases). V lost 4 bases, J lost 2 bases, and 14 bases lay in between. CDR1 and CDR2 from the germline V gene are SQVTM and ANQGSEA. The CDR3 contains 14 residues. The CDR3 region is CSVVSRGPNYGYTF. The CDR3 DNA follows: TGCAGCGTTGTTTCCAGGGGCCCCAACTATGGCTACACCTTC.

The table lists this clone with a few counts. V and J are TRBV30 and TRBJ1-1; 7 nucleotides line up with TRBD1. The CDR3 is 13 amino acids. Germline V gene lookup returns CDR1 GTSNPN and CDR2 SVGIG (reference sequence). Losses at the gene ends were 3 bases for V and 0 bases for J; bases not matched to a gene: 1. DNA for the CDR3: TGTGCCTGGAGGACAGGGATGAACACTGAAGCTTTCTTT. Amino acid sequence: CAWRTGMNTEAFF.

This rearrangement joins TRBV18 to TRBJ1-1, with 7 bases fitting TRBD1. Trimming cost V 0 bases and J 1 base; bases outside gene matches: 2. The CDR3 is made up of 15 amino acids. The germline V gene encodes CDR1 KGHSH and CDR2 LQKENI. CDR3 sequence (DNA): TGTGCCAGCTCACCACCGGGACAGCAGAACACTGAAGCTTTCTTT. It is translated as CASSPPGQQNTEAFF.

V gene TRBV30 combines with J gene TRBJ2-7; D remains ambiguous. Per germline, CDR1 GTSNPN and CDR2 SVGIG (reference sequence). CDR3 size: 12 residues. V gave up 2 bases and J gave up 2 bases, with 7 bases separating them. CDR3 in DNA: TGTGCCTGGAGTAGCCAACCCTACGAGCAGTACTTC. Protein sequence: CAWSSQPYEQYF.

This chain joins TRBV25-1 and TRBJ2-7, with unresolved D. CDR1 and CDR2 (germline): MGHDK, SYGVNS. V lost 1 base and J 6 bases, leaving 10 bases between the germline ends. The CDR3 runs 13 residues. Here the CDR3 reads CASSESGWFEQYF. The CDR3 nucleotides are TGTGCCAGCAGTGAATCCGGGTGGTTCGAGCAGTACTTC.

This clone was seen once. This rearrangement joins TRBV5-1 to TRBJ2-5; D unclear. CDR1 is SGHRS and CDR2 is YFSETQ in the germline V gene. V gave up 4 bases and J gave up 3 bases, with 10 bases separating them. CDR3 length: 13 residues. Written as DNA, the CDR3 is TGCGCCAGCAGCCAGGAGAACGAAGAGACCCAGTACTTC. Its protein product is CASSQENEETQYF.

This chain links TRBV27 with TRBJ2-1; 9 bases fit TRBD1. V shed 5 bases, J shed 7 bases, and the junction held 9 bases outside the gene matches. This CDR3 comprises 15 residues. In germline, CDR1 is MNHEY, CDR2 SMNVEV (reference sequence). CDR3 sequence reads: CASSLPGQGRNEQFF. DNA of the CDR3: TGTGCCAGCAGTCTTCCGGGACAGGGTCGGAATGAGCAGTTCTTC.

The CDR3 nucleotides are TGCAGCGTTGCGGGGGACAGCCACAGCTCCTACGAGCAGTACTTC. Encoded protein: CSVAGDSHSSYEQYF. The chain has TRBV29-1 and TRBJ2-7; the D gene is possibly TRBD1 (7 bases). The CDR3 has 15 amino acids. Trimming left V 4 bases short and J 0 bases short, with 16 bases between. Germline values: CDR1 SQVTM, CDR2 ANQGSEA.

The chain is built from TRBV29-1 and TRBJ2-3; 10 bases map to TRBD1. V lost 7 bases to trimming and J lost 3 bases; unmatched junction nucleotides: 4. The V gene's germline CDR1 is SQVTM and CDR2 ANQGSEA. CDR3 length equals 13 residues. This CDR3 is CSAGTGVTDTQYF. The CDR3, as DNA: TGCAGCGCAGGGACAGGGGTTACAGATACGCAGTATTTT.

The chain uses TRBV9 and TRBJ1-2; D is unresolved. Germline assignment: CDR1 SGDLS and CDR2 YYNGEE. CDR3 length equals 14 residues. V lost 5 bases, J lost 4 bases, and 15 bases lay in between. CDR3 loop: CASSPGGTIYGYTF. As DNA, the CDR3 is TGTGCCAGCAGTCCGGGAGGAACAATCTATGGCTACACCTTC.

The chain uses TRBV6-5 and TRBJ2-6, with TRBD1 as a possible D gene (5 bases). Germline CDR1 reads MNHEY; CDR2 reads SVGAGI. This CDR3 comprises 16 residues. V was pared by 2 bases and J by 0 bases, with 8 bases between. The CDR3: CASSYDSGSGANVLTF. The CDR3 DNA is TGTGCCAGCAGTTACGACAGTGGCTCTGGGGCCAACGTCCTGACTTTC.

This chain links TRBV7-3 with TRBJ2-3; a weak D match, TRBD2 (7 bases). V gave up 4 bases and J gave up 8 bases, with 19 bases separating them. The CDR3 consists of 15 residues. The V gene's germline CDR1 is SGHTA and CDR2 FQGTGA. The CDR3 bases are TGTGCCAGCAGCTCAACAGGGACGGGGAGGGGTACGCAGTATTTT. Protein product: CASSSTGTGRGTQYF. Together with reference TRBV7-3 and TRBJ2-3, the CDR3 gives the full variable domain: GAGVSQTPSNKVTEKGKYVELRCDPISGHTALYWYRQSLGQGPEFLIYFQGTGAADDSGLPNDRFFAVRPEGSVSTLKIQRTERGDSAVYLCASSSTGTGRGTQYFGPGTRLTVL.

The chain combines TRBV29-1 with TRBJ2-2; D unclear. This CDR3 contains 12 residues. Trimming stripped 0 bases from V and 9 bases from J, with 8 bases between. CDR1 is SQVTM, CDR2 ANQGSEA, per germline. This CDR3 is CSVEEGSRELFF. The CDR3 DNA reads TGCAGCGTTGAAGAGGGATCTCGGGAGCTGTTTTTT.

The CDR3 DNA is TGTGCCAGCAGCTCAGACCCGGTTAGAACAGATACGCAGTATTTT. Amino acids: CASSSDPVRTDTQYF. The chain combines TRBV11-2 with TRBJ2-3; no clear D. The ends were cut back, 4 bases at V and 3 bases at J, with 14 bases in the middle. Germline CDR1 and CDR2: SGHAT and FQNNGV. The CDR3 is made up of 15 amino acids. Looking up the rest from reference TRBV11-2 and TRBJ2-3 gives the full variable domain: EAGVAQSPRYKIIEKRQSVAFWCNPISGHATLYWYQQILGQGPKLLIQFQNNGVVDDSQLPKDRFSAERLKGVDSTLKIQPAKLEDSAVYLCASSSDPVRTDTQYFGPGTRLTVL.

The V gene is TRBV29-1, the J gene TRBJ1-5, with D uncertain. CDR1 and CDR2 (germline): SQVTM, ANQGSEA. The CDR3 length is 14 residues. Trimming shortened V by 4 bases and J by 2 bases, and 12 bases separated the two germline ends. The CDR3 sequence: CSVVSGSGNQPQHF. The CDR3 DNA reads TGCAGCGTTGTATCGGGATCGGGCAATCAGCCCCAGCATTTT.

The chain carries TRBV4-3 and TRBJ2-5; a weak D match, TRBD2 (5 bases). In germline, CDR1 is LGHNA, CDR2 YSLEER. The CDR3 length is 13 residues. V was cut by 1 base and J by 9 bases, with 12 bases left in between. CDR3 DNA: TGCGCCAGCAGCCAAGGCGGAGACGGGGCCCAGTACTTC. It encodes CASSQGGDGAQYF.

V is TRBV5-1 and J is TRBJ2-3; TRBD2 aligns across 14 bases. The CDR3 length is 18 residues. Germline V gene sequence: CDR1 SGHRS, CDR2 YFSETQ. Trimming removed 4 bases from V and 0 bases from J; junction bases left unmatched: 7. Here the CDR3 reads CASSRGLAGAASTDTQYF. The DNA of the CDR3 is TGCGCCAGCAGCAGGGGACTAGCGGGGGCGGCTAGCACAGATACGCAGTATTTT.

This sequence joins TRBV6-1 and TRBJ2-5; 10 nucleotides match TRBD2. Germline values: CDR1 MNHNS, CDR2 SASEGT. The CDR3 consists of 14 residues. J lost 4 bases, V lost 10 bases, and 9 bases had no gene match. The CDR3 DNA follows: TGTGCCACCCTCCCCCAGCGGGGGGGAGAGACCCAGTACTTC. It encodes CATLPQRGGETQYF.

The rearrangement joins TRBV29-1 to TRBJ2-7; TRBD2 might be the D (5 bases). V shed 6 bases and J shed 0 bases, with 12 bases lying between them. The CDR3 is 13 amino acids. In germline, CDR1 is SQVTM, CDR2 ANQGSEA. CDR3 protein: CSVRAPPSYEQYF. The CDR3 DNA reads TGCAGCGTGCGGGCACCCCCCTCCTACGAGCAGTACTTC.